The clone carrying this T cell receptor beta chain showed up just a few times. Its antigen is unknown. Researchers tagged individual cDNA molecules with unique molecular identifiers. One entry per CDR3 protein results from TCRdb running MiXCR on the 5' RACE reads. The profile shows around 44,000 distinct CDR3 sequences, about 7.4% of them singletons. V lost 1 base to trimming and J lost 4 bases; unmatched junction nucleotides: 8. Germline CDR1 SGHKS, CDR2 YYEKEE (reference sequence). The CDR3 length is 18 residues. The sample is drawn from a study of early T cells in non-severe SARS-CoV-2 infection. Study-wide background: Unsorted whole-blood RNA was sequenced in bulk, leaving chains unpaired.

Study observations and caveats: Reliance on VDJdb matching favored anti-spike CD8 responses; private and CD4 specificities were missed.

J is TRBJ2-1 and V is TRBV5-5; 13 nucleotides match TRBD2. Sequencing used whole blood. This TCR was recovered from an adult who was a healthcare worker with PCR-confirmed SARS-CoV-2 infection or an uninfected control (not recorded which). CDR3 DNA sequence: TGTGCCAGCAGCTTGTTTACTAGCGGGGGGGCTAATTACAATGAGCAGTTCTTC. It translates to CASSLFTSGGANYNEQFF.